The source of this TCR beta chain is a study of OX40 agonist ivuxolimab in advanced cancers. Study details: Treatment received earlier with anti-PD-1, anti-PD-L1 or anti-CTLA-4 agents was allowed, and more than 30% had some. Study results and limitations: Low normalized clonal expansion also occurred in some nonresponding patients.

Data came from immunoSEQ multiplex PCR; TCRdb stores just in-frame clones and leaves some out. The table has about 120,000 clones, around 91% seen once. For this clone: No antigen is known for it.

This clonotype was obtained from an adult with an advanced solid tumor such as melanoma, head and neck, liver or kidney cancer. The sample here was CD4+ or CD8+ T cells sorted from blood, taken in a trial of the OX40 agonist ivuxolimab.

CDR3 residues: CASSPGTSGGARGETQYF. The CDR3 DNA is TGTGCCAGCAGCCCAGGGACTAGCGGGGGGGCTCGGGGAGAGACCCAGTACTTC. The J gene is TRBJ2-5, the V gene TRBV5-8; the match to TRBD2 covers 16 bases. V dropped 4 bases and J dropped 4; count of bases not matched to a gene: 10. CDR3 length equals 18 residues. The germline CDR1 and CDR2 sequences are SGHTS and YDEGEE.